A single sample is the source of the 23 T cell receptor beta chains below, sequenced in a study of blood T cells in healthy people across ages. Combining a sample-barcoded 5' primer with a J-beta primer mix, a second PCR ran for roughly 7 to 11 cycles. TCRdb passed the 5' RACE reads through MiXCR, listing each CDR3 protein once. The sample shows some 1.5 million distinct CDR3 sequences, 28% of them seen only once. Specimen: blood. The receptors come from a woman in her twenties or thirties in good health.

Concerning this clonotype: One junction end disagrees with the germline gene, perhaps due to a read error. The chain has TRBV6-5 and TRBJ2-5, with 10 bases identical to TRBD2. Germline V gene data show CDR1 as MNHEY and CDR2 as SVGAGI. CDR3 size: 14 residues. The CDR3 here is CACSSGRGRETQYF. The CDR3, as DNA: TGTGCCTGCAGCAGCGGGAGGGGACGGGAGACCCAGTACTTC.

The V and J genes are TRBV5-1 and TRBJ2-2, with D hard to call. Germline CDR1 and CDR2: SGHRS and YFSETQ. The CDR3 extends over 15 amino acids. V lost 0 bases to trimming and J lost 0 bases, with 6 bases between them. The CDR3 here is CASSLGAPNTGELFF. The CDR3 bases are TGCGCCAGCAGCTTGGGGGCACCGAACACCGGGGAGCTGTTTTTT.

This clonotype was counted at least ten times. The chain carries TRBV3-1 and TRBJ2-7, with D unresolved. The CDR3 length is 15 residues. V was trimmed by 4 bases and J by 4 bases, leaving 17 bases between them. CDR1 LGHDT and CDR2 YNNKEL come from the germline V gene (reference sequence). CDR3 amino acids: CASSRAVGWFYEQYF. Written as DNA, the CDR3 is TGTGCCAGCAGCCGTGCGGTGGGGTGGTTTTACGAGCAGTACTTC.

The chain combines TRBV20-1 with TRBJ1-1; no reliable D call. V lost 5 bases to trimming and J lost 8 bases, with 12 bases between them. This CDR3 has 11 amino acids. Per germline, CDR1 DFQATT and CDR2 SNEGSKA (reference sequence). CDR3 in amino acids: CSACRRREAFF. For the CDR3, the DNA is TGCAGTGCTTGTCGCAGGAGAGAAGCTTTCTTT.

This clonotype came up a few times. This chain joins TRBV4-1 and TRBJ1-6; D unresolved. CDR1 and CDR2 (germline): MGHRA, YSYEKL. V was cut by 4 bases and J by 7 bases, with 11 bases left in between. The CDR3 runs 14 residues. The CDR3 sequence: CASSLRALNSPLHF. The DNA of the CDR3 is TGCGCCAGCAGCCTTCGGGCCCTAAATTCACCCCTCCACTTT.

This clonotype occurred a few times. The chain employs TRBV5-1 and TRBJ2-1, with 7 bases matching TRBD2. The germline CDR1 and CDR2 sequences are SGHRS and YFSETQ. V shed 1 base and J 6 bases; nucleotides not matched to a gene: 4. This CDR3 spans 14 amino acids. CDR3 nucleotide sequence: TGCGCCAGCAGCTTGTCACTAGCGACCAATGAGCAGTTCTTC. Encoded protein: CASSLSLATNEQFF.

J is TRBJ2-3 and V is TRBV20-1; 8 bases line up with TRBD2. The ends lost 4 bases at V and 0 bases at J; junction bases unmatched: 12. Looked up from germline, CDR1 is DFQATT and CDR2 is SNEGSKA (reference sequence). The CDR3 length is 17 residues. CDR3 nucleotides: TGCAGTGCTACTCGGGCGGGAGGATCGACTAGCACAGATACGCAGTATTTT. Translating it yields CSATRAGGSTSTDTQYF.

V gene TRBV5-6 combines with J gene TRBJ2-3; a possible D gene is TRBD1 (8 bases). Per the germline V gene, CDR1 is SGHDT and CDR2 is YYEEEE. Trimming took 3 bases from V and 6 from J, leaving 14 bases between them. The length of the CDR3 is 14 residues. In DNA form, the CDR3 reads TGTGCCAGCAGCTCCCTACAGGGGGGGGATACGCAGTATTTT. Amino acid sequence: CASSSLQGGDTQYF.

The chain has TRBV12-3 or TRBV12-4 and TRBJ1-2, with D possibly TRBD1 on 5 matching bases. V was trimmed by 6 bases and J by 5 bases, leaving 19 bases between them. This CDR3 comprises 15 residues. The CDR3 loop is CASSPGVGGAYGYTF. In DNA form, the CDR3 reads TGTGCCAGCAGCCCTGGGGTGGGAGGGGCGTATGGCTACACCTTC.

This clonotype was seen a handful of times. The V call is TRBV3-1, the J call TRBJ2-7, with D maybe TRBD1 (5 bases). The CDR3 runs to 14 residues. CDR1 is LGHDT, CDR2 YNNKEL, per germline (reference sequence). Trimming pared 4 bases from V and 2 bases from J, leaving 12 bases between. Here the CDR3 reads CASSPTESAYEQYF. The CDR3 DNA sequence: TGTGCCAGCAGCCCGACAGAATCCGCCTACGAGCAGTACTTC.

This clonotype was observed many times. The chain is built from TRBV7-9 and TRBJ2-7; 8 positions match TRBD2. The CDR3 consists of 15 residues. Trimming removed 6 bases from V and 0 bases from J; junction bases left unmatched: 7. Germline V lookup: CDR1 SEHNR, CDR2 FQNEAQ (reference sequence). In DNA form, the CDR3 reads TGTGCCAGCAGTTTACTAGCGGCGTACTCCTACGAGCAGTACTTC. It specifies CASSLLAAYSYEQYF.

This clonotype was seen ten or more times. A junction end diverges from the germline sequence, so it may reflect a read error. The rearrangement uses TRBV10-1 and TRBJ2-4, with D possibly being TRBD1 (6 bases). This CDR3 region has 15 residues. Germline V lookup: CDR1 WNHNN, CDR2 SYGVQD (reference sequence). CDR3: CASSESRTAQNIQYF. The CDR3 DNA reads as TGCGCCAGCAGTGAGTCACGGACAGCCCAAAACATTCAGTACTTC.

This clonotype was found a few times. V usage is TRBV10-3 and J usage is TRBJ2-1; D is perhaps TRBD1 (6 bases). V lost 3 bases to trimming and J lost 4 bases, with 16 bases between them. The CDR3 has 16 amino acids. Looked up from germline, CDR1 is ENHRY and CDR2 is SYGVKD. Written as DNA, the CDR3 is TGTGCCATCAGTGACCCACAGGGAAGGGTTTACAATGAGCAGTTCTTC. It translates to CAISDPQGRVYNEQFF.

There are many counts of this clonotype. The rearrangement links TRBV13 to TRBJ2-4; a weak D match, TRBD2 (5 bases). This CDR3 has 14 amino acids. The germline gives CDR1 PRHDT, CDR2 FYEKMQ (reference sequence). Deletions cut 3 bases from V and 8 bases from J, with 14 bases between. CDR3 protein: CASSFSGGHDIQYF. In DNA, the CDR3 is TGTGCCAGCAGCTTCTCAGGCGGGCATGACATTCAGTACTTC.

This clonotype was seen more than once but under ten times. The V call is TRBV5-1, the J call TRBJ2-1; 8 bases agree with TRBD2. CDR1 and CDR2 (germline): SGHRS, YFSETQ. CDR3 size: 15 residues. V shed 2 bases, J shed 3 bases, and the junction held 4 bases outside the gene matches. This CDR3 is CASSFPGTSYNEQFF. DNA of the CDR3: TGCGCCAGCAGCTTCCCGGGGACTAGCTACAATGAGCAGTTCTTC.

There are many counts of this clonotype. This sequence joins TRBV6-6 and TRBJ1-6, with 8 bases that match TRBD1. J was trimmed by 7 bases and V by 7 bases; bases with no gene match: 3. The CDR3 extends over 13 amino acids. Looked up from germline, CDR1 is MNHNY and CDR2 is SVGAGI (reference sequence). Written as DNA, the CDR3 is TGTGCCAGCAATCGGGACAGGAATTCACCCCTCCACTTT. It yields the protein CASNRDRNSPLHF.

The CDR3 nucleotides are TGCAGCGGGCGGACGGTGATCTCCTACAATGAGCAGTTCTTC. It yields the protein CSGRTVISYNEQFF. The V call is TRBV29-1, the J call TRBJ2-1; D uncertain. The CDR3 covers 14 residues. Germline V gene sequence: CDR1 SQVTM, CDR2 ANQGSEA. V lost 7 bases and J 0 bases, leaving 13 bases between the germline ends.

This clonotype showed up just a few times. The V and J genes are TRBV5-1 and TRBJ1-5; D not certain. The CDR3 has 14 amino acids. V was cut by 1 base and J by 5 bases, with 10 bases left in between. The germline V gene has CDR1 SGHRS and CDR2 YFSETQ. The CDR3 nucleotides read TGCGCCAGCAGCTTGATGTTTGGGGATCAGCCCCAGCATTTT. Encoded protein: CASSLMFGDQPQHF.

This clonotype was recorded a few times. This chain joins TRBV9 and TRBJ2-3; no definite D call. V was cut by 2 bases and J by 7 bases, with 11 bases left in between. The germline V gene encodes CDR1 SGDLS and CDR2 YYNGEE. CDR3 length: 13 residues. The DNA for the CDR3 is TGTGCCAGCAGCGTGTTAGTCGATAATACGCAGTATTTT. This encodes CASSVLVDNTQYF. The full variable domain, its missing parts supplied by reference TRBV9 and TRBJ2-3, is DSGVTQTPKHLITATGQRVTLRCSPRSGDLSVYWYQQSLDQGLQFLIQYYNGEERAKGNILERFSAQQFPDLHSELNLSSLELGDSALYFCASSVLVDNTQYFGPGTRLTVL.

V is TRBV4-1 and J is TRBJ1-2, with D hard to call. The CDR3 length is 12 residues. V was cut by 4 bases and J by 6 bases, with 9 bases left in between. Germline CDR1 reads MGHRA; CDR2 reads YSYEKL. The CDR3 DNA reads TGCGCCAGCAGCCGCGACTCTAATGGCTACACCTTC. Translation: CASSRDSNGYTF.

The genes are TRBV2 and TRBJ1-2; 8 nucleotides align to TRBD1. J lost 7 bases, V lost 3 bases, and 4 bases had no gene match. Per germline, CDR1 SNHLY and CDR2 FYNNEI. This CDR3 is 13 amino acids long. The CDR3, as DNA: TGTGCCAGCAGTGATCAGGGGGCGAGTGGCTACACCTTC. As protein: CASSDQGASGYTF. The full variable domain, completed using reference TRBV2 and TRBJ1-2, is EPEVTQTPSHQVTQMGQEVILRCVPISNHLYFYWYRQILGQKVEFLVSFYNNEISEKSEIFDDQFSVERPDGSNFTLKIRSTKLEDSAMYFCASSDQGASGYTFGSGTRLTVV.

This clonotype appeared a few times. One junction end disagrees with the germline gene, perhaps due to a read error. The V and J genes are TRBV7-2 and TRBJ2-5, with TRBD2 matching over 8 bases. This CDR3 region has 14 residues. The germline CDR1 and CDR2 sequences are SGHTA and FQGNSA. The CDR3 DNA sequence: TGTGCCGGCAGCCTAGCGGGCTTACAAGAGACCCAGTACTTC. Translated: CAGSLAGLQETQYF.

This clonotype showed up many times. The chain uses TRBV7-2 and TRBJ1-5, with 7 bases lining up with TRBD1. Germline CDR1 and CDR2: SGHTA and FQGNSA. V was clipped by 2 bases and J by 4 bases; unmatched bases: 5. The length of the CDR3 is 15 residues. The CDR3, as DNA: TGTGCCAGCAGCTTAACAGGGGTAGGAAATCAGCCCCAGCATTTT. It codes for CASSLTGVGNQPQHF. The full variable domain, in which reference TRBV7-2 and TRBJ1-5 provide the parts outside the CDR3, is GAGVSQSPSNKVTEKGKDVELRCDPISGHTALYWYRQSLGQGLEFLIYFQGNSAPDKSGLPSDRFSAERTGGSVSTLTIQRTQQEDSAVYLCASSLTGVGNQPQHFGDGTRLSIL.